This is a list of T cell receptor beta chains from one sample in a study of vaccination and CD4 T cells after COVID-19. These TCRs are of unknown antigen specificity. TCRdb called the PCR reads again in MiXCR, with one record for every CDR3 protein. This sample yields about 13,000 distinct CDR3 sequences, of which around 50% are seen a single time; around 18% belongs to the top ten. The sample here was cultured CD4+ T cells from blood, taken after SARS-CoV-2 vaccination. These receptor sequences come from a human donor with COVID-19. Both conserved end residues are part of each CDR3. The D gene is left open where the match is weak. Rows give clone size only sometimes, using once, few, many, or a class for an expanded clone.

V: TRBV19; D: -; size: few; J: TRBJ2-7; DNA: TGTGCCAGTAGTAGTCGGGCATCCTCCTACGAGCAGTACTTC; CDR3: CASSSRASSYEQYF
V: TRBV6-2/TRBV6-3; D: -; size: -; J: TRBJ2-1; DNA: TGTGCCACGAGAGCCGGGGGTTCCTACAATGAGCAGTTCTTC; CDR3: CATRAGGSYNEQFF
V: TRBV27; D: TRBD1; size: -; J: TRBJ2-5; DNA: TGTGCCAGCAGTTTATCGCCCGGGACAGGACAAGAGACCCAGTACTTC; CDR3: CASSLSPGTGQETQYF
V: TRBV4-1; D: -; size: -; J: TRBJ1-5; DNA: TGCGCCAGCAGCCAAGATCACGGGGGTGGGCCCCAGCATTTT; CDR3: CASSQDHGGGPQHF
V: TRBV7-9; D: -; size: -; J: TRBJ1-1; DNA: TGTGCCAGCAGCTTATTGGCAGGGTGGGCCGTCGGCACTGAAGCTTTCTTT; CDR3: CASSLLAGWAVGTEAFF
V: TRBV10-3; D: -; size: few; J: TRBJ2-5; DNA: TGTGCCATCACGTCCGATAGCGGCCAAGAGACCCAGTACTTC; CDR3: CAITSDSGQETQYF
V: TRBV5-1; D: -; size: once; J: TRBJ1-2; DNA: TGCGCCAGCAGCTCCGACGGGGGAAGTGACTATGGCTACACCTTC; CDR3: CASSSDGGSDYGYTF
V: TRBV28; D: -; size: -; J: TRBJ2-2; DNA: TGTGCCAGCAGTTTGCTCGGACTGTCGAACACCGGGGAGCTGTTTTTT; CDR3: CASSLLGLSNTGELFF
V: TRBV14; D: TRBD2; size: once; J: TRBJ2-3; DNA: TGTGCCAGCAGCCAAACGGGACTAGTCGGTACGCAGTATTTT; CDR3: CASSQTGLVGTQYF
V: TRBV7-3; D: TRBD1; size: -; J: TRBJ2-2; DNA: TGTGCCAGCAGTTTGACAGGGAAGGCCGGGGAGCTGTTTTTT; CDR3: CASSLTGKAGELFF
V: TRBV2; D: -; size: once; J: TRBJ2-7; DNA: TGTGCCAGCACTAGCCCAGGGGGGGAGGAGCGGCAGTACTTC; CDR3: CASTSPGGEERQYF
V: TRBV20-1; D: -; size: -; J: TRBJ1-1; DNA: TGCAGTGCCATCGGACAGTCGGAATGGAACACTGAAGCTTTCTTT; CDR3: CSAIGQSEWNTEAFF
V: TRBV6-5; D: TRBD2; size: once; J: TRBJ2-4; DNA: TGTGCCAGCAGTTCGGGGAGGGTAGAGTACTTC; CDR3: CASSSGRVEYF
V: TRBV7-9; D: -; size: -; J: TRBJ1-1; DNA: TGTGCCAGCAGCTTTCCGGCGCCGGGGGTAGCTTTCTTT; CDR3: CASSFPAPGVAFF
V: TRBV28; D: TRBD1; size: -; J: TRBJ2-5; DNA: TGTGCCAGCAGTTTCCTTGACAGGGATGCAACCCAGTACTTC; CDR3: CASSFLDRDATQYF
V: TRBV4-3; D: -; size: -; J: TRBJ1-3; DNA: TGCGCCAGCAGCCAAGGGGGGATAGGAAACACCATATATTTT; CDR3: CASSQGGIGNTIYF
V: TRBV9; D: -; size: -; J: TRBJ2-6; DNA: TGTGCCAGCAGGAGCTCTGGGGCCAACGTCCTGACTTTC; CDR3: CASRSSGANVLTF
V: TRBV7-2; D: -; size: -; J: TRBJ1-3; DNA: TGTGCCAGCAGCTTACAGGGATCTGGAAACACCATATATTTT; CDR3: CASSLQGSGNTIYF
V: TRBV11-2; D: -; size: few; J: TRBJ1-1; DNA: TGTGCCAGCAGCTTGAGAATGAACACTGAAGCTTTCTTT; CDR3: CASSLRMNTEAFF
V: TRBV5-6; D: TRBD1; size: -; J: TRBJ2-6; DNA: TGTGCCAGCAGCTGGCCAGGGGGCGGTGGGGCCAACGTCCTGACTTTC; CDR3: CASSWPGGGGANVLTF
V: TRBV19; D: -; size: once; J: TRBJ1-6; DNA: TGTGCCAGTAGTCGGGATTATAATTCACCCCTCCACTTT; CDR3: CASSRDYNSPLHF
V: TRBV7-7; D: TRBD2; size: -; J: TRBJ2-5; DNA: TGTGCTAGCAGCTTAGCGGGGGGCGCAGAGACCCAGTACTTC; CDR3: CASSLAGGAETQYF
V: TRBV7-9; D: -; size: -; J: TRBJ1-1; DNA: TGTGCCAGCAGCGACTCCTGGGGGACTGAAGCTTTCTTT; CDR3: CASSDSWGTEAFF
V: TRBV27; D: TRBD1; size: -; J: TRBJ2-2; DNA: TGTGCCAGCACCCGTCGACCGGGACAGGGGGGAACCGGGGAGCTGTTTTTT; CDR3: CASTRRPGQGGTGELFF
V: TRBV19; D: TRBD1; size: -; J: TRBJ1-5; DNA: TGTGCCGCCACGGGACAGGGGGCGCGAGGCAATCAGCCCCAGCATTTT; CDR3: CAATGQGARGNQPQHF
V: TRBV6-1; D: -; size: -; J: TRBJ2-5; DNA: TGTGCCAGCAGGCCTAGGGGGGAGACCCAGTACTTC; CDR3: CASRPRGETQYF
V: TRBV7-2; D: -; size: -; J: TRBJ2-2; DNA: TGTGCCAGCAGCTTGGGGGCCATGCCAGGGTTGGGAGGGGAGCTGTTTTTT; CDR3: CASSLGAMPGLGGELFF
V: TRBV6-5; D: TRBD1; size: -; J: TRBJ2-6; DNA: TGTGCCAGCAGTTCCGCCGGGACAGGGGGACATGGGGCCAACGTCCTGACTTTC; CDR3: CASSSAGTGGHGANVLTF
V: TRBV7-6; D: TRBD2; size: once; J: TRBJ2-3; DNA: TGTGCCAGCAGCTTAGCGGGGGGGAGCACAGATACGCAGTATTTT; CDR3: CASSLAGGSTDTQYF
V: TRBV7-2; D: -; size: -; J: TRBJ1-5; DNA: TGTGCCAGCAGCTTAAGGGGGTTTGATCAGCCCCAGCATTTT; CDR3: CASSLRGFDQPQHF
V: TRBV28; D: -; size: -; J: TRBJ2-6; DNA: TGTGCCAGCACCCCTCACGGGGAGACTGGGGCCAACGTCCTGACTTTC; CDR3: CASTPHGETGANVLTF
V: TRBV6-1; D: -; size: -; J: TRBJ1-5; DNA: TGTGCCAGCAAGGAGACAGAAGATAGCAATCAGCCCCAGCATTTT; CDR3: CASKETEDSNQPQHF
V: TRBV7-9; D: -; size: -; J: TRBJ2-1; DNA: TGTGCCAGCAGCTTAGGTGGTAGCGGAGGAGAAGGGCAGTTCTTC; CDR3: CASSLGGSGGEGQFF
V: TRBV25-1; D: TRBD1; size: -; J: TRBJ1-2; DNA: TGTGCCAGCACCCCCGGACAGGGCAACTATGGCTACACCTTC; CDR3: CASTPGQGNYGYTF
V: TRBV5-6; D: -; size: -; J: TRBJ2-7; DNA: TGTGCCAGCAGCTTGCAGGGCCGTTACGAGCAGTACTTC; CDR3: CASSLQGRYEQYF
V: TRBV10-3; D: -; size: -; J: TRBJ1-6; DNA: TGTCCTAAGGAACAGGTCGAGGGTAATTCACCCCTCCACTTT; CDR3: CPKEQVEGNSPLHF
V: TRBV2; D: -; size: -; J: TRBJ1-6; DNA: TGTGCCAGCAGTGTTGCAGAGACGGGATCACCCCTCCACTTT; CDR3: CASSVAETGSPLHF
V: TRBV20-1; D: TRBD2; size: few; J: TRBJ2-1; DNA: TGCAGTGCTAGACCCCCGGGCAAGCGGGGAAACAATGAGCAGTTCTTC; CDR3: CSARPPGKRGNNEQFF
V: TRBV7-2; D: -; size: few; J: TRBJ1-6; DNA: TGTGCCAGCAGCTTAGCAGACGGGGTAAATAATTCACCCCTCCACTTT; CDR3: CASSLADGVNNSPLHF
V: TRBV11-2; D: TRBD2; size: few; J: TRBJ2-3; DNA: TGTGCCAGCAGCCCACTAGCGGGGGGAACTAGCACAGATACGCAGTATTTT; CDR3: CASSPLAGGTSTDTQYF
V: TRBV7-9; D: -; size: -; J: TRBJ1-1; DNA: TGTGCCAGCAGCTCAGACCTGGGGGGCGTTTTAGCTTTCTTT; CDR3: CASSSDLGGVLAFF
V: TRBV10-3; D: -; size: -; J: TRBJ1-1; DNA: TGTGCCATCAGTCAGGAGCAGAACACTGAAGCTTTCTTT; CDR3: CAISQEQNTEAFF
V: TRBV28; D: -; size: -; J: TRBJ1-4; DNA: TGTGCCAGCAGCCTAGCCGGACAGACGATGAATGAAAAACTGTTTTTT; CDR3: CASSLAGQTMNEKLFF
V: TRBV6-1; D: TRBD1; size: few; J: TRBJ1-6; DNA: TGTGCCAGCAACAAAGAGACCGGGACAGGGTTTTCACCCCTCCACTTT; CDR3: CASNKETGTGFSPLHF
V: TRBV15; D: -; size: -; J: TRBJ2-7; DNA: TGTGCCACCAGCAGAGAACTGGGAAACTACGAGCAGTACTTC; CDR3: CATSRELGNYEQYF
V: TRBV20-1; D: -; size: -; J: TRBJ1-2; DNA: TGCAGTGCTAGGGCCTACACCTTC; CDR3: CSARAYTF
V: TRBV20-1; D: -; size: -; J: TRBJ2-3; DNA: TGCAGTGCTGCGGTTAGCTCTGTCACAGATACGCAGTATTTT; CDR3: CSAAVSSVTDTQYF
V: TRBV20-1; D: -; size: few; J: TRBJ1-1; DNA: TGCAGTGCTAGGCCCCCCCGGGACACCTCTGGAAACCATGAAGCTTTCTTT; CDR3: CSARPPRDTSGNHEAFF
V: TRBV20-1; D: TRBD1; size: few; J: TRBJ1-2; DNA: TGCAGTGCTAGAGATCCGGACAGGGGGAACTATGGCTACACCTTC; CDR3: CSARDPDRGNYGYTF
V: TRBV7-2; D: -; size: -; J: TRBJ1-3; DNA: TGTGCCAGCAGCGCGGCCGGAAACACCATATATTTT; CDR3: CASSAAGNTIYF
V: TRBV6-5; D: -; size: few; J: TRBJ2-7; DNA: TGTGCCAGCAGTTACTTCGGGTTGAGGGGCTACGAGCAGTACTTC; CDR3: CASSYFGLRGYEQYF
V: TRBV30; D: -; size: -; J: TRBJ2-7; DNA: TGTGCCTGGAGTGAGGAGGGTTCGCAGTACTTC; CDR3: CAWSEEGSQYF
V: TRBV4-2; D: -; size: -; J: TRBJ2-5; DNA: TGTGCCAGCAGCCAAGAGGGTCTGCAAGCCCAGTACTTC; CDR3: CASSQEGLQAQYF
V: TRBV20-1; D: -; size: -; J: TRBJ2-1; DNA: TGCAGTGCTTATCTTCTAGCCCACTCCTACAATGAGCAGTTCTTC; CDR3: CSAYLLAHSYNEQFF
V: TRBV11-2; D: -; size: -; J: TRBJ1-2; DNA: TGTGCCAGCAGCCCAACAGGGAACTATGGCTACACCTTC; CDR3: CASSPTGNYGYTF